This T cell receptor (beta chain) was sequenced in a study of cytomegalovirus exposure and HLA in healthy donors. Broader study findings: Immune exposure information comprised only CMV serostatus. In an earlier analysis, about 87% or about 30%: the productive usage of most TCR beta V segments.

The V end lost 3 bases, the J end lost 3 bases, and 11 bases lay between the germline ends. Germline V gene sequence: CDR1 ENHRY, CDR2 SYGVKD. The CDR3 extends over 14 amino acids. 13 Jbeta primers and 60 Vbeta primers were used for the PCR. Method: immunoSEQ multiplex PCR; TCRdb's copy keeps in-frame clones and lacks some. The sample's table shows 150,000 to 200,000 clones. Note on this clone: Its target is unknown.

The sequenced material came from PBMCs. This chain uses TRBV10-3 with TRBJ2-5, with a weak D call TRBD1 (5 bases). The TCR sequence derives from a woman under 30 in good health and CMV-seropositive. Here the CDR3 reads CAISDPRVKETQYF. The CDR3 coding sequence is TGTGCCATCAGTGATCCCAGGGTTAAAGAGACCCAGTACTTC.